What follows describes a single T cell receptor (beta chain). The clone's antigen remains unknown. The junction differs from germline at one of its ends, possibly a read error. The same CDR3 also results from other DNA sequences found in this sample. Healthy HIV-negative adults with no recently reported acute infections or vaccinations were included as donors. Every donor was a Caucasian adult residing in Nashville, Tennessee, USA. For unsorted samples, 80 million to 100 million PBMCs were counted, and genomic DNA was extracted using the QIAamp DNA Blood Mini kit. Blood was collected by leukapheresis, and PBMCs were isolated by Ficoll-Histopaque density gradient centrifugation and then cryopreserved in liquid nitrogen vapor phase. This record comes from a study of shared clonotypes between healthy human individuals (dated by TCRdb to 2018 to 2020). In the study overall: The cohort included three men and a couple of women between 18 and 49 years of age. To increase sequencing depth and limit assay-specific biases, TCR repertoire library preparation and sequencing were carried out by different laboratories using diverse techniques. Per donor, leukapheresis produced somewhere between about 0.9 and 10 billion PBMCs. Blood TCR repertoires of a handful of healthy adults were deeply sequenced to estimate repertoire size and the extent of clonotype sharing between individuals. Findings and caveats that apply to the study as a whole: Pairwise subsampling indicated that sequencing depth was expected to affect the degree of clonotype sharing among donors. The genetic and exposure-history diversity represented was limited by the small number of donors. Sampling was limited to blood, and TCR repertoires in tissue likely differ from TCR repertoires in blood.

The CDR3 contains 16 residues, cysteine and phenylalanine counted. Only CDR3 DNA is held: 48 bases, read in frame from base 1. CDR1 and CDR2, per the germline V gene, are LGHNA and YNFKEQ. TCR CDR3 regions were amplified from genomic DNA by multiplex PCR using the deep immunoSEQ assay. For each cell subset, the extracted genomic DNA was distributed evenly across all wells of several immunoSEQ 96-well plates, and each plate served as one replicate. For unsorted PBMC, approximately 0.3 ug of genomic DNA, equivalent to around 33,000 T cell genomes, went into each replicate PCR. Ten immunoSEQ deep assay plates were used to sequence unsorted PBMC genomic DNA. The purified libraries were quantified using a Qubit 3.0 fluorometer, sized with a Bioanalyzer 2100, and then quantified again using the KAPA Library Quantification kit. A separate single-read 150-cycle Illumina NextSeq 550 flow cell was used to sequence each immunoSEQ 96-well plate. For the original study's pipeline: Because the immunoSEQ output held only junctional sequences and lacked quality scores, the filtering could not match the filtering applied to full-length reads. To assign V/J genes and CDR3, sequences were annotated against IMGT germline references using PyIR, a Python wrapper for IgBLAST v1.9. Reads were filtered out if the reads had weak V/J assignments (E-value above 1e-6), no CDR3, stop codons, out-of-frame junctions, or ambiguous translated residues. V3J clonotypes were defined by identical inferred V gene, J gene, and CDR3 amino acid sequence. The percentage overlap between two repertoires was calculated by dividing the number of shared unique clonotypes by the size of the smaller repertoire. Repertoire richness was assessed with RTK rarefaction, the Chao1 estimator, and Recon v2.1 estimates of unobserved clonotypes. Here the immuneACCESS table is served through TCRdb, limited to in-frame sequences with V and J called. Missing clones are a known gap in these copies; in checked studies unresolved V genes cover under half, and the rest lacks a known reason. The D gene and trimming were derived from the DNA, and the V and J assignments and clone size from that table. The sample includes around 500,000 clones, with 79% observed a single time. The ten largest clones take up about 13% of the sample.

The sequencing sample was made of PBMCs. The rearrangement joined TRBV4-2 to TRBJ2-1; the D call is tentative, TRBD1 or TRBD2, as each matches 6 bases. This receptor was taken from a woman aged 40 to 55 in good health. Some clones in this sample may be carry-over from other donors' samples. The base sequence is TGTGCCAGTAGCCTAGGACCCGGGGGACATGACAATGAGCAGTTCTTC. Translated, this is CASSLGPGGHDNEQFF.